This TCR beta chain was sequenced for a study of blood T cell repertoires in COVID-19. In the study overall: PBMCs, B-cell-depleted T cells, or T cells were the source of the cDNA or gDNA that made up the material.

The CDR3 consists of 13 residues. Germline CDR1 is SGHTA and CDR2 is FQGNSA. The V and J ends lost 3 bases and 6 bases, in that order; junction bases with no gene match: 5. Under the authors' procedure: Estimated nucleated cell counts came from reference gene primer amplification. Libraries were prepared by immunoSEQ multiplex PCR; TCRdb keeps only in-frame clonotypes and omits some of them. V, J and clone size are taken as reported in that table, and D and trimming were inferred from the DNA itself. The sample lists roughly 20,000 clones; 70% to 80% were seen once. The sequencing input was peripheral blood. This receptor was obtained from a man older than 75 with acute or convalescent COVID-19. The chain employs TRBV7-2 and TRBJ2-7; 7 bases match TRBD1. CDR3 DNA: TGTGCCAGCAGCTTCGGACAGGCGCGCGAGCAGTACGTC. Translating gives CASSFGQAREQYV.